These 31 T cell receptor beta chains came from one sample sequenced in a study of blood T cell repertoires in COVID-19. Generated by immunoSEQ multiplex PCR, the TCRdb table keeps only in-frame clones and is missing some. Of about 670,000 clones listed, more than 80% are singletons. The material sequenced was peripheral blood. The source of these receptors is a woman under 30 with acute or convalescent COVID-19.

This chain links TRBV5-6 with TRBJ1-2; TRBD1 matches at 11 bases. The CDR3 length is 15 residues. J gave up 4 bases and V 4 bases, and 6 bases lay outside the gene matches. The germline CDR1 and CDR2 sequences are SGHDT and YYEEEE. DNA for the CDR3: TGTGCCAGCAGCCCCGGGACAGGGGGATTCTATGGCTACACCTTC. This encodes CASSPGTGGFYGYTF.

For the CDR3, the DNA is TGTGCCTGGAGTGTAGGGCATTCGGGGACTGAAGCTTTCTTT. Translated, it gives CAWSVGHSGTEAFF. The rearrangement uses TRBV30 and TRBJ1-1; D uncertain. Trimming left V 0 bases short and J 5 bases short, with 13 bases between. Germline CDR1 and CDR2: GTSNPN and SVGIG (reference sequence). The CDR3 has 14 amino acids. The full variable domain, rest sourced from reference TRBV30 and TRBJ1-1, is SQTIHQWPATLVQPVGSPLSLECTVEGTSNPNLYWYRQAAGRGLQLLFYSVGIGQISSEVPQNLSASRPQDRQFILSSKKLLLSDSGFYLCAWSVGHSGTEAFFGQGTRLTVV.

The rearrangement joins TRBV29-1 to TRBJ2-3; 9 bases align to TRBD1. The CDR3 loop spans 14 amino acids. Germline CDR1 SQVTM, CDR2 ANQGSEA. V was pared by 6 bases and J by 4 bases, with 8 bases of the junction left unmatched. CDR3: CSVGRRQGADTQYF. The CDR3 nucleotides read TGCAGCGTGGGGCGGCGACAGGGGGCAGATACGCAGTATTTT.

This chain uses TRBV3-1 (or the pseudogene TRBV3-2) with TRBJ2-3; D possibly corresponds to TRBD2 (7 bases). Between the trimmed V and J ends, which lost 2 bases and 2 bases, there was a span of 14 bases. There are 16 residues in the CDR3. Germline V gene data show CDR1 as LGHDT and CDR2 as YNNKEL (reference sequence). The CDR3 sequence is CASSQKRGAFTDTQYF. The CDR3 nucleotides are TGTGCCAGCAGCCAAAAACGGGGGGCCTTCACAGATACGCAGTATTTT.

The rearrangement joins TRBV7-4 to TRBJ1-5; 9 bases are a match to TRBD1. Germline-derived CDR1 and CDR2 are SGHVT and SQSDAQ. The CDR3 covers 18 residues. Unmatched junction bases numbered 8, after V lost 2 bases and J lost 0 bases. This chain's CDR3 is CASSLRDRDLYSNQPQHF. Written as DNA, the CDR3 is TGTGCCAGCAGCTTAAGGGACAGGGACCTATATAGCAATCAGCCCCAGCATTTT.

The rearrangement uses TRBV7-6 and TRBJ2-7, with D perhaps matching TRBD2 (5 bases). Germline values: CDR1 SGHVS, CDR2 FNYEAQ. The length of the CDR3 is 13 residues. V lost 5 bases to trimming and J lost 5 bases, with 13 bases between them. The CDR3 region is CASSRTEENEQYF. The DNA for the CDR3 is TGTGCCAGCAGCCGGACGGAGGAGAACGAGCAGTACTTC.

The chain couples TRBV19 to TRBJ1-1, with unresolved D. CDR1 is LNHDA and CDR2 is SQIVND in the germline V gene (reference sequence). The CDR3 runs to 13 residues. With 7 bases removed from V and 0 bases from J, the gap between germline ends came to 9 bases. The CDR3 spells CASIGGVNTEAFF. The CDR3 DNA is TGTGCCAGTATCGGCGGAGTGAACACTGAAGCTTTCTTT.

V usage is TRBV19 and J usage is TRBJ2-3; 7 bases map to TRBD1. CDR3 size: 15 residues. CDR1 and CDR2 (germline): LNHDA, SQIVND (reference sequence). J gave up 2 bases and V 4 bases, and 6 bases lay outside the gene matches. CDR3 amino acids: CASSTRDRPTDTQYF. The CDR3 DNA sequence: TGTGCCAGTAGTACCCGGGACAGACCCACAGATACGCAGTATTTT.

The rearrangement joins TRBV7-9 to TRBJ2-7, with 7 positions matching TRBD1. This CDR3 is 15 amino acids long. CDR1 and CDR2 from the germline V gene are SEHNR and FQNEAQ (reference sequence). J was trimmed by 4 bases and V by 1 base; bases with no gene match: 7. Here the CDR3 reads CASSLVVGTVYEQYF. For the CDR3, the DNA is TGTGCCAGCAGCTTAGTGGTCGGGACAGTTTACGAGCAGTACTTC. The full variable domain, rest sourced from reference TRBV7-9 and TRBJ2-7, is DTGVSQNPRHKITKRGQNVTFRCDPISEHNRLYWYRQTLGQGPEFLTYFQNEAQLEKSRLLSDRFSAERPKGSFSTLEIQRTEQGDSAMYLCASSLVVGTVYEQYFGPGTRLTVT.

V usage is TRBV2 and J usage is TRBJ1-2; the D gene is possibly TRBD1 (6 bases). With 4 bases removed from V and 4 bases from J, the gap between germline ends came to 13 bases. The germline gives CDR1 SNHLY, CDR2 FYNNEI. The CDR3 totals 14 residues. The CDR3 region is CASSGRGRAYGYTF. The CDR3 DNA reads as TGTGCCAGCAGTGGTAGGGGGAGGGCCTATGGCTACACCTTC. Using reference TRBV2 and TRBJ1-2 for the parts outside the CDR3, the full variable domain is EPEVTQTPSHQVTQMGQEVILRCVPISNHLYFYWYRQILGQKVEFLVSFYNNEISEKSEIFDDQFSVERPDGSNFTLKIRSTKLEDSAMYFCASSGRGRAYGYTFGSGTRLTVV.

The chain combines TRBV2 with TRBJ2-3; D unresolved. The CDR3 is 12 amino acids. Trimming took 5 bases from V and 3 from J, leaving 6 bases between them. Germline V gives CDR1 SNHLY, CDR2 FYNNEI. This chain's CDR3 is CASSPETDTQYF. The CDR3 DNA reads as TGTGCCAGCAGTCCCGAGACAGATACGCAGTATTTT. Drawing the rest from reference TRBV2 and TRBJ2-3, the complete variable domain is EPEVTQTPSHQVTQMGQEVILRCVPISNHLYFYWYRQILGQKVEFLVSFYNNEISEKSEIFDDQFSVERPDGSNFTLKIRSTKLEDSAMYFCASSPETDTQYFGPGTRLTVL.

The rearrangement links TRBV12-3 or TRBV12-4 to TRBJ1-1, with a tentative D call TRBD1 (5 bases). This CDR3 region has 13 residues. V gave up 5 bases and J gave up 8 bases, with 15 bases separating them. The CDR3 loop is CASSPRQTLEAFF. The DNA of the CDR3 is TGTGCCAGCAGTCCAAGACAGACACTAGAAGCTTTCTTT.

The chain joins TRBV18 to TRBJ2-1, with 7 bases aligning to TRBD2. Germline CDR1 reads KGHSH; CDR2 reads LQKENI. The CDR3 totals 14 residues. V was pared by 6 bases and J by 8 bases, with 10 bases of the junction left unmatched. The chain's CDR3 is CASSPGLQQDEQFF. CDR3 bases: TGTGCCAGCTCTCCGGGACTACAGCAGGATGAGCAGTTCTTC.

The chain is built from TRBV5-1 and TRBJ1-2, with D possibly matching TRBD1 (5 bases). This CDR3 is 15 amino acids long. Germline loops: CDR1 SGHRS, CDR2 YFSETQ. V was cut by 2 bases and J by 3 bases, with 14 bases left in between. The CDR3 bases are TGCGCCAGCAGCTTCCCGGGACGGGGGGACTATGGCTACACCTTC. It codes for CASSFPGRGDYGYTF.

The chain recombines TRBV18 with TRBJ1-6; 7 positions match TRBD1. The V gene's germline CDR1 is KGHSH and CDR2 LQKENI. The V and J ends lost 5 bases and 3 bases, in that order; junction bases with no gene match: 4. The length of the CDR3 is 15 residues. CDR3 loop: CASSTTGNYNSPLHF. The CDR3 bases are TGTGCCAGCTCAACGACAGGGAACTATAATTCACCCCTCCACTTT.

The chain joins TRBV4-3 to TRBJ1-2; D perhaps matches TRBD1 (6 bases). V lost 2 bases to trimming and J lost 8 bases, with 12 bases between them. The germline V gene has CDR1 LGHNA and CDR2 YSLEER. This CDR3 region has 13 residues. The CDR3 nucleotides read TGCGCCAGCAGCCAATTAGGGGGTAGCGGCTACACCTTC. Translating it yields CASSQLGGSGYTF.

V and J are TRBV28 and TRBJ1-5; weak D call: TRBD1 (5 bases). V was pared by 3 bases and J by 7 bases, with 13 bases between. Germline V gives CDR1 MDHEN, CDR2 SYDVKM. There are 14 residues in the CDR3. The DNA for the CDR3 is TGTGCCAGCAGTTTCGGTTCAGGGATCCAGCCCCAGCATTTT. It translates to CASSFGSGIQPQHF.

This clone appeared a single time. V usage is TRBV2 and J usage is TRBJ1-6; no reliable D call. CDR3 length equals 14 residues. V was pared by 5 bases and J by 5 bases, with 10 bases between. Germline V CDR1 and CDR2: SNHLY, FYNNEI. The CDR3 DNA follows: TGTGCCAGCAGTACCGCTCGGGATAATTCACCCCTCCACTTT. Encoded protein: CASSTARDNSPLHF. Combining the CDR3 with reference TRBV2 and TRBJ1-6 gives the whole variable domain EPEVTQTPSHQVTQMGQEVILRCVPISNHLYFYWYRQILGQKVEFLVSFYNNEISEKSEIFDDQFSVERPDGSNFTLKIRSTKLEDSAMYFCASSTARDNSPLHFGNGTRLTVT.

This chain connects TRBV11-2 to TRBJ2-5; D remains unclear. CDR3 length equals 15 residues. Trimming took 1 base from V and 5 from J, leaving 14 bases between them. CDR1 SGHAT and CDR2 FQNNGV come from the germline V gene. The CDR3 is CASSLGSSSGETQYF. CDR3 DNA sequence: TGTGCCAGCAGCTTAGGGTCCTCTTCCGGGGAGACCCAGTACTTC.

The chain is built from TRBV9 and TRBJ1-2; 7 nucleotides align to TRBD1. V lost 4 bases and J lost 8; bases outside the gene matches: 14. Looked up from germline, CDR1 is SGDLS and CDR2 is YYNGEE. This CDR3 region has 15 residues. The DNA of the CDR3 is TGTGCCAGCAGCCGAAACGCAGGGGGTCTTCACGGCTACACCTTC. Protein: CASSRNAGGLHGYTF.

This chain uses TRBV12-5 with TRBJ2-5, with D perhaps matching TRBD1 (5 bases). The CDR3 runs to 12 residues. V lost 5 bases, J lost 5 bases, and 9 bases lay in between. CDR1 LGHNT and CDR2 FRNRAP come from the germline V gene. The CDR3 coding sequence is TGTGCTAGTGGTGCAGGGATCGAGACCCAGTACTTC. Encoded protein: CASGAGIETQYF. Full variable domain (missing parts from reference TRBV12-5 and TRBJ2-5): DARVTQTPRHKVTEMGQEVTMRCQPILGHNTVFWYRQTMMQGLELLAYFRNRAPLDDSGMPKDRFSAEMPDATLATLKIQPSEPRDSAVYFCASGAGIETQYFGPGTRLLVL.

V usage is TRBV19 and J usage is TRBJ2-7; 8 nucleotides agree with TRBD2. The V segment lost 3 bases and the J segment 3 bases; nucleotides outside the gene matches: 7. The V gene's germline CDR1 is LNHDA and CDR2 SQIVND (reference sequence). This CDR3 has 15 residues. The CDR3 here is CASSMVAGGNYEQYF. The CDR3 region has the DNA TGTGCCAGTAGTATGGTGGCGGGAGGTAACTACGAGCAGTACTTC.

J is TRBJ1-6 and V is TRBV6-2 or TRBV6-3, with TRBD1 matching 7 bases. The V and J ends lost 6 bases and 3 bases, in that order; junction bases with no gene match: 29. Germline V CDR1 and CDR2: MNHEY, SVGEGT. The CDR3 extends over 23 amino acids. The CDR3 here is CASSPLGDEDRLAWLVYNSPLHF. The CDR3 DNA reads TGTGCCAGCAGCCCCCTGGGGGATGAGGACAGGCTCGCCTGGTTGGTCTATAATTCACCCCTCCACTTT.

The rearrangement joins TRBV12-3 or TRBV12-4 to TRBJ2-4, with a weak D call TRBD2 (5 bases). There are 12 residues in the CDR3. V was shortened by 2 bases and J by 9 bases, with 8 bases between the two germline ends. The CDR3 sequence is CASSLREGIQYF. For the CDR3, the DNA is TGTGCCAGCAGTTTAAGAGAGGGCATTCAGTACTTC.

The genes are TRBV3-1 (or the pseudogene TRBV3-2) and TRBJ2-3; TRBD2 aligns across 7 bases. V lost 3 bases and J lost 4; bases outside the gene matches: 7. CDR3 length: 15 amino acids. Germline values: CDR1 LGHDT, CDR2 YNNKEL (reference sequence). CDR3: CASSHGGRTSDTQYF. CDR3 DNA: TGTGCCAGCAGCCACGGGGGGAGGACTTCAGATACGCAGTATTTT.

The chain carries TRBV6-6 and TRBJ2-5; 10 bases fit TRBD1. Germline assignment: CDR1 MNHNY and CDR2 SVGAGI (reference sequence). V was clipped by 5 bases and J by 4 bases; unmatched bases: 16. CDR3 length: 18 residues. The CDR3 sequence is CASSRKYLPGQGRETQYF. CDR3 in DNA: TGTGCCAGCAGTCGAAAATACCTTCCGGGACAGGGGAGAGAGACCCAGTACTTC.

This chain links TRBV4-1 with TRBJ1-2; the D gene is possibly TRBD1 (6 bases). Trimming pared 5 bases from V and 0 bases from J, leaving 13 bases between. The CDR3 contains 15 residues. Germline CDR1 MGHRA, CDR2 YSYEKL. CDR3 in DNA: TGCGCCAGCAGCACCAGGGAGGGGGCTAACTATGGCTACACCTTC. Translating gives CASSTREGANYGYTF.

This chain joins TRBV23-1 and TRBJ2-7; possibly TRBD2 for D (6 bases). TRBV23-1 is reported as an ORF; its role is uncertain. CDR3 length equals 15 residues. V lost 9 bases, J lost 2 bases, and 20 bases lay in between. The CDR3 sequence is CARRSGTPRPYEQYF. As DNA, the CDR3 is TGCGCCAGGCGCTCGGGGACTCCCCGGCCCTACGAGCAGTACTTC.

This clone came up once. The chain uses TRBV6-5 and TRBJ1-5; D gene unclear. Trimming removed 6 bases at V and 0 bases at J, with 6 bases between. The CDR3 has 13 amino acids. Germline lookup yields CDR1 MNHEY and CDR2 SVGAGI. In nucleotides, the CDR3 is TGTGCCAGCAGAAGAGCTAGCAATCAGCCCCAGCATTTT. It translates to CASRRASNQPQHF.

The V and J genes are TRBV7-6 and TRBJ2-3; D might be TRBD2 (6 bases). CDR1 SGHVS and CDR2 FNYEAQ come from the germline V gene. The V gene lost 3 bases and the J gene lost 0 bases, with 10 bases spanning the gap. CDR3 length: 15 amino acids. CDR3 sequence reads: CASSFWGESTDTQYF. CDR3 coding DNA: TGTGCCAGCAGCTTTTGGGGGGAGAGCACAGATACGCAGTATTTT. The full variable domain, its missing parts supplied by reference TRBV7-6 and TRBJ2-3, is GAGVSQSPRYKVTKRGQDVALRCDPISGHVSLYWYRQALGQGPEFLTYFNYEAQQDKSGLPNDRFSAERPEGSISTLTIQRTEQRDSAMYRCASSFWGESTDTQYFGPGTRLTVL.

This sequence joins TRBV6-1 and TRBJ1-5; D is perhaps TRBD1 (6 bases). V was pared by 5 bases and J by 7 bases, with 21 bases between. The CDR3 has 16 residues. CDR1 and CDR2 (germline): MNHNS, SASEGT. This CDR3 reads CASSQEGGRVGQPQHF. The CDR3 nucleotides are TGTGCCAGCAGTCAAGAAGGGGGAAGGGTAGGCCAGCCCCAGCATTTT.